Below are 18 T cell receptor beta chains sequenced from a single sample in a study of T cell responses to AZD1222 COVID-19 vaccine. Produced via immunoSEQ multiplex PCR; TCRdb's table is partial and in-frame only. The sample shows under 130,000 clones, more than 75% of them seen only once. The sequenced sample was peripheral blood, obtained on day 0 of AZD1222 vaccination. These receptors were collected from an adult in good health.

V is TRBV14 and J is TRBJ2-1; D gene uncertain. This CDR3 is built from 14 residues. V dropped 2 bases and J dropped 7 bases, with 12 bases sitting between them. CDR1 and CDR2 from the germline V gene are SGHDN and FVKESK. The CDR3 sequence is CASSQTSLLNEQFF. CDR3 sequence (DNA): TGTGCCAGCAGCCAAACGAGCCTTTTGAATGAGCAGTTCTTC.

The V gene is TRBV15, the J gene TRBJ2-5; the D gene is possibly TRBD1 (8 bases). V gave up 5 bases and J gave up 3 bases, with 16 bases separating them. The CDR3 has 15 residues. Germline V lookup: CDR1 LNHNV, CDR2 YYDKDF (reference sequence). CDR3 sequence reads: CATSHQGAGEETQYF. CDR3 nucleotide sequence: TGTGCCACCAGCCACCAGGGGGCGGGGGAAGAGACCCAGTACTTC.

The rearrangement joins TRBV6-2 or TRBV6-3 to TRBJ1-5; D is uncertain. Germline CDR1 reads MNHEY; CDR2 reads SVGEGT. There are 14 residues in the CDR3. V lost 5 bases and J 0 bases, leaving 8 bases between the germline ends. In DNA form, the CDR3 reads TGTGCCAGCAGTATGACAAATAGCAATCAGCCCCAGCATTTT. It codes for CASSMTNSNQPQHF.

This clone has only one observation. V usage is TRBV7-3 and J usage is TRBJ2-1; D perhaps matches TRBD2 (6 bases). V lost 0 bases and J 7 bases, leaving 10 bases between the germline ends. This CDR3 has 14 amino acids. Germline CDR1 SGHTA, CDR2 FQGTGA. The CDR3 DNA follows: TGTGCCAGCAGCTTAACCCGCGGGAATAATGAGCAGTTCTTC. This sequence encodes CASSLTRGNNEQFF.

The CDR3 bases are TGTGCCAGCAGACGGACTAGCGGGGACCTCTACGAGCAGTACTTC. This codes for CASRRTSGDLYEQYF. The rearrangement uses TRBV7-2 and TRBJ2-7, with 12 bases aligning to TRBD2. There are 15 residues in the CDR3. The J segment lost 3 bases and the V segment lost 6 bases, leaving 6 bases of the junction unmatched. Germline loops: CDR1 SGHTA, CDR2 FQGNSA.

This chain connects TRBV2 to TRBJ2-5, with D perhaps TRBD1 (5 bases). Per the germline V gene, CDR1 is SNHLY and CDR2 is FYNNEI. Between the trimmed V and J ends, which lost 6 bases and 5 bases, there was a span of 19 bases. This CDR3 spans 15 amino acids. The CDR3 coding sequence is TGTGCCAGCAGAACCGGCCCCTTTGGGGCGGAGACCCAGTACTTC. Translating gives CASRTGPFGAETQYF. Supplemented by reference TRBV2 and TRBJ2-5, the full variable domain reads EPEVTQTPSHQVTQMGQEVILRCVPISNHLYFYWYRQILGQKVEFLVSFYNNEISEKSEIFDDQFSVERPDGSNFTLKIRSTKLEDSAMYFCASRTGPFGAETQYFGPGTRLLVL.

The chain combines TRBV20-1 with TRBJ1-1; D is unclear. Trimming took off 3 bases at V and 6 bases at J, with 11 bases between the two ends. CDR1 is DFQATT, CDR2 SNEGSKA, per germline (reference sequence). The CDR3 runs to 12 residues. The CDR3 protein is CSASGQVAEAFF. The CDR3 region has the DNA TGCAGTGCTAGTGGGCAGGTCGCTGAAGCTTTCTTT.

This clone was detected once. The J gene is TRBJ2-3, the V gene TRBV10-2; a possible D gene is TRBD2 (6 bases). From germline, CDR1 is WSHSY and CDR2 SAAADI. V was cut by 6 bases and J by 1 base, with 14 bases left in between. The CDR3 is made up of 15 amino acids. CDR3 DNA: TGCGCCAGCAGGGGGATGGGGGGTGGCACAGATACGCAGTATTTT. Translation gives CASRGMGGGTDTQYF.

The chain has TRBV27 and TRBJ1-2, with 7 bases identical to TRBD1. The germline CDR1 and CDR2 sequences are MNHEY and SMNVEV (reference sequence). With V trimmed by 3 bases and J by 2 bases, 6 bases remained unmatched. CDR3 size: 15 residues. The CDR3 DNA reads TGTGCCAGCAGTTTGGGACAGCCCCTCAACTATGGCTACACCTTC. Encoded protein: CASSLGQPLNYGYTF.

The V call is TRBV11-1, the J call TRBJ1-6; D not certain. The CDR3 contains 15 residues. Trimming left V 0 bases short and J 8 bases short, with 11 bases between. Germline CDR1 and CDR2: SGHAT and FQDESV (reference sequence). Written as DNA, the CDR3 is TGTGCCAGCAGCTTAGCGGGTGATGGGGATTCACCCCTCCACTTT. Translation gives CASSLAGDGDSPLHF.

CDR3 sequence reads: CASSRDISGNTIYF. The CDR3 DNA reads as TGTGCCAGCAGCCGGGACATCTCTGGAAACACCATATATTTT. This chain links TRBV7-9 with TRBJ1-3, with D perhaps matching TRBD1 (6 bases). The CDR3 runs to 14 residues. The V gene lost 5 bases and the J gene lost 0 bases, with 8 bases spanning the gap. Germline V lookup: CDR1 SEHNR, CDR2 FQNEAQ (reference sequence).

V and J are TRBV19 and TRBJ2-1; TRBD2 matches at 7 bases. J gave up 0 bases and V 6 bases, and 11 bases lay outside the gene matches. The CDR3 runs to 17 residues. Germline loops: CDR1 LNHDA, CDR2 SQIVND (reference sequence). This chain's CDR3 is CASSRRAGVPSYNEQFF. The CDR3 bases are TGTGCCAGTAGCCGCCGGGCGGGGGTCCCCTCCTACAATGAGCAGTTCTTC.

The chain has TRBV12-3 or TRBV12-4 and TRBJ2-3, with D perhaps being TRBD1 or TRBD2 (5 bases each). V was cut by 6 bases and J by 2 bases, with 9 bases left in between. This CDR3 has 13 amino acids. The CDR3 reads CASRYGTTDTQYF. The DNA for the CDR3 is TGTGCCAGCAGATATGGGACCACAGATACGCAGTATTTT.

The J gene is TRBJ1-5, the V gene TRBV27; 9 nucleotides line up with TRBD1. CDR1 and CDR2 (germline): MNHEY, SMNVEV (reference sequence). V trimming: 4 bases; J trimming: 4 bases; junction bases outside the gene matches: 5. This CDR3 has 15 amino acids. For the CDR3, the DNA is TGTGCCAGCAGTTCAGGACAGGGGAGAAATCAGCCCCAGCATTTT. As protein: CASSSGQGRNQPQHF.

This clone was seen just once. CDR3 coding DNA: TGCGCCAGCAGCTTGGAAGGCCGCGCTTTCTTT. Its protein is CASSLEGRAFF. The chain joins TRBV5-1 to TRBJ1-1; unclear D gene. The CDR3 is 11 amino acids. Trimming removed 0 bases at V and 11 bases at J, with 8 bases between. Germline V gene lookup returns CDR1 SGHRS and CDR2 YFSETQ.

V is TRBV10-2 and J is TRBJ1-1, with D unresolved. Trimming stripped 7 bases from V and 1 base from J, with 10 bases between. The CDR3 loop spans 13 amino acids. Germline CDR1 WSHSY, CDR2 SAAADI. The CDR3 coding sequence is TGCGCCAGCACTCCAAAAGGGAACACTGAAGCTTTCTTT. It specifies CASTPKGNTEAFF.

This chain links TRBV29-1 with TRBJ1-2; TRBD1 matches 10 bases. V lost 3 bases, J lost 8 bases, and 6 bases stayed unmatched. This CDR3 region has 13 residues. Germline V gene lookup returns CDR1 SQVTM and CDR2 ANQGSEA. This CDR3 reads CSVDGWDRGGYTF. The CDR3 DNA is TGCAGCGTTGATGGGTGGGACAGGGGAGGCTACACCTTC.

V is TRBV3-1 (or the pseudogene TRBV3-2) and J is TRBJ2-1; D is possibly TRBD2 (6 bases). CDR1 and CDR2 from the germline V gene are LGHDT and YNNKEL (reference sequence). Trimming stripped 8 bases from V and 7 bases from J, with 12 bases between. The CDR3 extends over 12 amino acids. The CDR3 protein is CASSYGSNEQFF. DNA for the CDR3: TGTGCCAGCTCTTACGGGAGTAATGAGCAGTTCTTC.